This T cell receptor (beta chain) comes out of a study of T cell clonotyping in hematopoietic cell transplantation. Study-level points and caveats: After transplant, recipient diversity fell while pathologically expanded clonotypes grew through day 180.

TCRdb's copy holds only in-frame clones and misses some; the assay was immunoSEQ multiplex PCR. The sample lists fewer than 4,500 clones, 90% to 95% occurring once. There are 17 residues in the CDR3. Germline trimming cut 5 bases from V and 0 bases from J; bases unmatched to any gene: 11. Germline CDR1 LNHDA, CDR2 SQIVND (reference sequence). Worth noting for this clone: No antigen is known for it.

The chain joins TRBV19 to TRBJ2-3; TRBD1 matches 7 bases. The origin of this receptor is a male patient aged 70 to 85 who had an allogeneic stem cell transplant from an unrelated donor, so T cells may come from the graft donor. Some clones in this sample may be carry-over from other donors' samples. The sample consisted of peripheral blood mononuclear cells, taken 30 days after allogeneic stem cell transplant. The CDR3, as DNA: TGTGCCAGTAGTGAACAACAGGGGAAAATTAGCACAGATACGCAGTATTTT. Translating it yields CASSEQQGKISTDTQYF.